Listed here is a single T cell receptor (beta chain). Total RNA, at least 5.5 micrograms per sample, was extracted from PBMCs. The sample originates from a study of blood T cells in healthy people across ages. Study background: Capture via template switching afforded approximately one barcoded beta molecule per two T cells.

CDR3 size: 13 residues. Germline assignment: CDR1 GTSNPN and CDR2 SVGIG (reference sequence). Using a J-beta primer mix together with a sample-barcoded 5' primer, a second PCR was run for roughly 6 to 12 cycles. TCRdb re-derived calls from the 5' RACE reads in MiXCR, one entry per CDR3 protein. The sample comprises some 920,000 distinct CDR3 sequences, about 51% of which are singletons, and 20% to 25% rests with the top ten. This sequence was found in a woman aged 60 to 75 in good health. Sample: blood. The genes are TRBV30 and TRBJ2-5; tentatively, D is TRBD2 (5 bases). The DNA end is more similar to TRBJ2-7, so the J call may be wrong. CDR3 protein: CAWSREARYEQYF. CDR3 nucleotides: TGTGCCTGGAGTCGGGAAGCTAGGTACGAGCAGTACTTC.